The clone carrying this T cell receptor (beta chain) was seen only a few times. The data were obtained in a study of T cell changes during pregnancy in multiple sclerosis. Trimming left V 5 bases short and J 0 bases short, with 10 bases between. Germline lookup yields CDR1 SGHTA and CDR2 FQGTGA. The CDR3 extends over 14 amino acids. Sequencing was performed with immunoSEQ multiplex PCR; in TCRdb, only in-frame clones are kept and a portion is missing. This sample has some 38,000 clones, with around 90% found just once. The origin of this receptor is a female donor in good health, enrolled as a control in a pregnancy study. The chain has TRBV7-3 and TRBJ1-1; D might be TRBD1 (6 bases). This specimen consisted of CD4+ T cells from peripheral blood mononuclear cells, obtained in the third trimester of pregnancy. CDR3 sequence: CASSGGGMNTEAFF. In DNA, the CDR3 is TGTGCCAGCAGCGGTGGGGGCATGAACACTGAAGCTTTCTTT.